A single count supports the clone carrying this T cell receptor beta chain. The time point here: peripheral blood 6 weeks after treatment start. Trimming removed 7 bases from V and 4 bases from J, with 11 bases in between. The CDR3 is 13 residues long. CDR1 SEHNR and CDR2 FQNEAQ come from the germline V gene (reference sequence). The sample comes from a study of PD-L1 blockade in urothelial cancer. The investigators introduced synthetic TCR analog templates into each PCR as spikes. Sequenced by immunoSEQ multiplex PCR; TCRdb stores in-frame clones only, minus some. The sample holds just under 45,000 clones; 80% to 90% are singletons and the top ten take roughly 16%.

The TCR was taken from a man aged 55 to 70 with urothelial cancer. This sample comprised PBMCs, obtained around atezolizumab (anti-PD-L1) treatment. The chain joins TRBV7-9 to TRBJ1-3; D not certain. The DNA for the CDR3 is TGTGCCAGCATCAATATTGGCGGAAACACCATATATTTT. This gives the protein CASINIGGNTIYF.